One and the same sample provided the 15 T cell receptor beta chains below, sequenced in a study of T-cell memory formation after mild COVID-19. TCRdb processed the 5' RACE reads anew with MiXCR; each CDR3 protein has one entry. The data show tens of thousands of distinct CDR3 sequences, around a quarter seen once. The source material was PBMCs or a T cell subset sorted from them (not recorded which). Every receptor here comes from a man younger than 35 who had mild COVID-19 (a few samples of this study predate the infection). Cell type and time point are not known.

The chain combines TRBV7-8 with TRBJ2-3; TRBD1 matches 8 bases. The trim removed 3 bases at V and 4 bases at J, leaving 3 bases unmatched. The CDR3 is made up of 14 amino acids. From germline, CDR1 is SGHVS and CDR2 FQNEAQ. The CDR3 DNA reads as TGTGCCAGCAGCTTCGGACAGGGCGCAGATACGCAGTATTTT. This encodes CASSFGQGADTQYF. Complete variable domain (other parts from reference TRBV7-8 and TRBJ2-3): GAGVSQSPRYKVAKRGQDVALRCDPISGHVSLFWYQQALGQGPEFLTYFQNEAQLDKSGLPSDRFFAERPEGSVSTLKIQRTQQEDSAVYLCASSFGQGADTQYFGPGTRLTVL.

This clonotype was observed a single time. The rearrangement links TRBV3-1 to TRBJ2-5; D remains ambiguous. The germline V gene encodes CDR1 LGHDT and CDR2 YNNKEL (reference sequence). The V and J ends lost 0 bases and 4 bases respectively, with 9 bases between them. The CDR3 spans 14 residues. CDR3 bases: TGTGCCAGCAGCCAAGAATCGGACGGAGAGACCCAGTACTTC. Encoded protein: CASSQESDGETQYF.

This clonotype was detected a few times. The gene calls are TRBV6-5 and TRBJ1-6; possibly TRBD1 for D (5 bases). V shed 6 bases and J shed 9 bases, with 15 bases lying between them. Germline CDR1 is MNHEY and CDR2 is SVGAGI. CDR3 length: 14 residues. The CDR3 reads CASSPGGGPSPLHF. CDR3 coding DNA: TGTGCCAGCAGCCCCGGGGGTGGTCCTTCACCCCTCCACTTT.

This clonotype was seen a few times. The chain is built from TRBV7-2 and TRBJ2-7, with D possibly matching TRBD1 (5 bases). The CDR3 runs to 14 residues. The V and J ends lost 5 bases and 2 bases respectively, with 13 bases between them. The germline V gene encodes CDR1 SGHTA and CDR2 FQGNSA. CDR3: CASSPARAPYEQYF. CDR3 nucleotides: TGTGCCAGCAGCCCTGCCAGGGCCCCCTACGAGCAGTACTTC.

A few counts support this clonotype. The chain has TRBV5-6 and TRBJ2-7; 7 bases match TRBD1. The V segment lost 3 bases and the J segment 4 bases; nucleotides outside the gene matches: 7. This CDR3 is 14 amino acids long. CDR1 SGHDT and CDR2 YYEEEE come from the germline V gene. The CDR3 reads CASSSGTVTYEQYV. The CDR3 DNA sequence: TGTGCCAGCAGCTCCGGGACAGTGACTTACGAGCAGTACGTC.

The chain uses TRBV3-1 and TRBJ2-2; no clear D. CDR1 and CDR2 (germline): LGHDT, YNNKEL (reference sequence). The CDR3 spans 13 residues. V gave up 0 bases and J gave up 13 bases, with 12 bases separating them. CDR3 residues: CASSQDLLPVLFF. Here the CDR3 DNA reads TGTGCCAGCAGCCAAGATCTCCTCCCTGTGCTGTTTTTT.

The chain links TRBV4-1 to TRBJ1-2, with D tentatively TRBD1 (6 bases). Germline values: CDR1 MGHRA, CDR2 YSYEKL. V was shortened by 1 base and J by 0 bases, with 12 bases between the two germline ends. This CDR3 region has 16 residues. CDR3 region: CASSQGPQGPNYGYTF. The DNA for the CDR3 is TGCGCCAGCAGCCAAGGACCACAGGGACCTAACTATGGCTACACCTTC.

This chain uses TRBV12-3 or TRBV12-4 with TRBJ1-3, with TRBD1 matching over 7 bases. V gave up 8 bases and J gave up 0 bases; unmatched junction bases: 10. The CDR3 loop spans 16 amino acids. CDR3 residues: CASGDRVYLSGNTIYF. CDR3 nucleotides: TGTGCCAGCGGAGACAGGGTGTATCTCTCTGGAAACACCATATATTTT.

This clonotype was observed a few times. The chain recombines TRBV11-2 with TRBJ2-3, with D possibly TRBD2 on 7 matching bases. There are 17 residues in the CDR3. Germline values: CDR1 SGHAT, CDR2 FQNNGV. The V end lost 5 bases, the J end lost 4 bases, and 22 bases lay between the germline ends. The CDR3 loop is CASSLGGRGQGSDTQYF. In DNA, the CDR3 is TGTGCCAGCAGCCTCGGAGGGCGGGGGCAAGGTTCAGATACGCAGTATTTT.

This clonotype was observed a few times. This rearrangement joins TRBV4-1 to TRBJ2-1, with 9 bases that match TRBD2. This CDR3 is 18 amino acids long. Trimming removed 3 bases from V and 3 bases from J; junction bases left unmatched: 12. The V gene's germline CDR1 is MGHRA and CDR2 YSYEKL. The CDR3 loop is CASSQAIPGLAFYNEQFF. Written as DNA, the CDR3 is TGCGCCAGCAGCCAGGCGATTCCGGGACTAGCCTTCTACAATGAGCAGTTCTTC.

This clonotype was counted many times. The chain recombines TRBV12-3 or TRBV12-4 with TRBJ2-3, with D tentatively TRBD2 (6 bases). The ends were cut back, 7 bases at V and 4 bases at J, with 18 bases in the middle. This CDR3 is 15 amino acids long. The CDR3 DNA is TGTGCCAGCAACCCGGGACTGGGCTGGGCAGATACGCAGTATTTT. This encodes CASNPGLGWADTQYF.

The chain joins TRBV12-3 or TRBV12-4 to TRBJ1-1; 8 bases map to TRBD1. CDR3 length: 13 amino acids. J lost 11 bases, V lost 5 bases, and 10 bases had no gene match. The CDR3 protein is CASSEDRGWSAFF. The CDR3 DNA follows: TGTGCCAGCAGTGAAGACAGGGGATGGAGTGCTTTCTTT.

The chain has TRBV20-1 and TRBJ2-7; D not certain. Germline-derived CDR1 and CDR2 are DFQATT and SNEGSKA (reference sequence). This CDR3 is 13 amino acids long. V shed 4 bases and J shed 6 bases, with 16 bases lying between them. The CDR3 DNA reads TGCAGTGCTACGAACGTAGGGTACGGCGAGCAGTACTTC. It encodes CSATNVGYGEQYF.

This clonotype was detected once. The CDR3 here is CSVEDRGTGYTF. CDR3 DNA sequence: TGCAGCGTTGAGGACAGGGGAACCGGCTACACCTTC. The chain links TRBV29-1 to TRBJ1-2; 9 bases agree with TRBD1. This CDR3 contains 12 residues. Germline trimming cut 3 bases from V and 8 bases from J; bases unmatched to any gene: 4. From germline, CDR1 is SQVTM and CDR2 ANQGSEA. The complete variable domain, with remaining parts taken from reference TRBV29-1 and TRBJ1-2, reads SAVISQKPSRDICQRGTSLTIQCQVDSQVTMMFWYRQQPGQSLTLIATANQGSEATYESGFVIDKFPISRPNLTFSTLTVSNMSPEDSSIYLCSVEDRGTGYTFGSGTRLTVV.

This clonotype was detected only once. This sequence joins TRBV5-4 and TRBJ1-6; 7 bases fit TRBD1. The germline gives CDR1 SGHNT, CDR2 YYREEE (reference sequence). Trimming cost V 3 bases and J 0 bases; bases outside gene matches: 6. This CDR3 comprises 17 residues. In DNA form, the CDR3 reads TGTGCCAGCAGCTGGACAGGAAATAGCTCCTATAATTCACCCCTCCACTTT. It yields the protein CASSWTGNSSYNSPLHF.